What follows are 32 T cell receptor beta chains derived from one specimen sequenced in a study of blood T cell repertoires in COVID-19 (dated by TCRdb to about 2020). Library prep was done by the immunoSEQ multiplex PCR assay. TCRdb's version of the immuneACCESS table is confined to in-frame rearrangements and falls short of the full clone set. An unresolved V gene accounts for under half of the shortfall where checked; the remainder is of unknown origin. The sample table records 79,000 or so clones; about 90% of these occur just once. The ten largest clonotypes hold 1.1% of the sample. Input material: peripheral blood. These receptors came from a human donor in a cohort sampled during active COVID-19.

The V call is TRBV19, the J call TRBJ1-5, with no clear D. CDR3 length equals 15 residues. V dropped 4 bases and J dropped 0 bases, with 10 bases sitting between them. The germline gives CDR1 LNHDA, CDR2 SQIVND (reference sequence). CDR3 in amino acids: CASSRAEVSNQPQHF. The CDR3 DNA is TGTGCCAGTAGTAGAGCCGAGGTTAGCAATCAGCCCCAGCATTTT.

The chain uses TRBV4-2 and TRBJ2-3; TRBD2 matches at 7 bases. The ends lost 2 bases at V and 0 bases at J; junction bases unmatched: 8. From germline, CDR1 is LGHNA and CDR2 YNFKEQ. The CDR3 runs 17 residues. The CDR3 loop is CASSQRLGGGSTDTQYF. CDR3 DNA: TGTGCCAGCAGCCAACGCTTGGGCGGGGGAAGCACAGATACGCAGTATTTT.

This clone has more than one count but fewer than ten. This chain's CDR3 is CSVEKTGGPSSYNEQFF. In nucleotides, the CDR3 is TGCAGCGTTGAGAAGACAGGGGGCCCTAGCTCCTACAATGAGCAGTTCTTC. The J gene is TRBJ2-1, the V gene TRBV29-1; 10 bases align to TRBD1. This CDR3 has 17 amino acids. CDR1 and CDR2 from the germline V gene are SQVTM and ANQGSEA. Germline trimming cut 3 bases from V and 0 bases from J; bases unmatched to any gene: 8.

This clone was picked up a small number of times. V gene TRBV2 combines with J gene TRBJ2-4, with D tentatively TRBD1 (6 bases). V was trimmed by 2 bases and J by 1 base, leaving 21 bases between them. The germline V gene has CDR1 SNHLY and CDR2 FYNNEI. This CDR3 contains 19 residues. DNA of the CDR3: TGTGCCAGCAGTGAATGGAGGCGGTCAGGGGAAGGGGCCAAAAACATTCAGTACTTC. This gives the protein CASSEWRRSGEGAKNIQYF.

This rearrangement joins TRBV18 to TRBJ1-3; D is undetermined. The CDR3 spans 15 residues. Trimming stripped 3 bases from V and 9 bases from J, with 18 bases between. Germline V CDR1 and CDR2: KGHSH, LQKENI. The CDR3 sequence: CASSPGEASGGTIYF. The CDR3 DNA is TGTGCCAGCTCACCGGGTGAAGCTTCTGGAGGCACCATATATTTT.

The chain uses TRBV27 and TRBJ2-5; no clear D. The ends were cut back, 0 bases at V and 0 bases at J, with 2 bases in the middle. Germline loops: CDR1 MNHEY, CDR2 SMNVEV (reference sequence). The length of the CDR3 is 13 residues. The CDR3 DNA sequence: TGTGCCAGCAGTTTATCCGACCAAGAGACCCAGTACTTC. Protein sequence: CASSLSDQETQYF.

The chain has TRBV3-1 (or the pseudogene TRBV3-2) and TRBJ2-5; TRBD2 agrees at 13 bases. Trimming removed 4 bases from V and 2 bases from J; junction bases left unmatched: 4. The CDR3 totals 16 residues. The V gene's germline CDR1 is LGHDT and CDR2 YNNKEL (reference sequence). CDR3 protein: CASSRGTSGIQETQYF. CDR3 nucleotide sequence: TGTGCCAGCAGCCGCGGGACTAGCGGGATACAAGAGACCCAGTACTTC.

CDR3 residues: CAWAQGAYNQPQHF. CDR3 in DNA: TGTGCTTGGGCCCAGGGGGCCTACAATCAGCCCCAGCATTTT. The chain recombines TRBV30 with TRBJ1-5; 8 bases are a match to TRBD1. Germline assignment: CDR1 GTSNPN and CDR2 SVGIG (reference sequence). This CDR3 comprises 14 residues. The entire variable domain, with the rest obtained from reference TRBV30 and TRBJ1-5, is as follows: SQTIHQWPATLVQPVGSPLSLECTVEGTSNPNLYWYRQAAGRGLQLLFYSVGIGQISSEVPQNLSASRPQDRQFILSSKKLLLSDSGFYLCAWAQGAYNQPQHFGDGTRLSIL.

The chain joins TRBV7-2 to TRBJ1-4, with TRBD1 identical over 10 bases. From germline, CDR1 is SGHTA and CDR2 FQGNSA. The CDR3 covers 15 residues. Germline trimming cut 3 bases from V and 5 bases from J; bases unmatched to any gene: 3. The DNA for the CDR3 is TGTGCCAGCAGCTTGACAGGGGGCCCCAATGAAAAACTGTTTTTT. It is translated as CASSLTGGPNEKLFF.

The chain employs TRBV3-1 (or the pseudogene TRBV3-2) and TRBJ2-7; possible D gene TRBD2, 5 bases. Trimming shortened V by 4 bases and J by 5 bases, and 21 bases separated the two germline ends. The CDR3 has 16 amino acids. Germline CDR1 is LGHDT and CDR2 is YNNKEL (reference sequence). The CDR3: CASSLRERGLGDEQYF. CDR3 nucleotide sequence: TGTGCCAGCAGCCTAAGGGAGAGAGGGCTTGGGGACGAGCAGTACTTC.

The count of this clone is one. The chain joins TRBV5-6 to TRBJ2-3, with TRBD2 matching over 8 bases. Germline loops: CDR1 SGHDT, CDR2 YYEEEE. The CDR3 loop spans 12 amino acids. V shed 4 bases, J shed 10 bases, and the junction held 5 bases outside the gene matches. The CDR3 protein is CASSPAGGPQYF. In DNA form, the CDR3 reads TGTGCCAGCAGCCCCGCGGGAGGCCCGCAGTATTTT.

This chain joins TRBV28 and TRBJ2-1, with a possible D match to TRBD1 (5 bases). This CDR3 comprises 14 residues. Deletions cut 5 bases from V and 12 bases from J, with 20 bases between. Germline V gives CDR1 MDHEN, CDR2 SYDVKM. Here the CDR3 reads CASSLPTDTKGQFF. The DNA for the CDR3 is TGTGCCAGCAGTCTCCCGACAGACACCAAGGGGCAGTTCTTC. Using reference TRBV28 and TRBJ2-1 for the parts outside the CDR3, the full variable domain is DVKVTQSSRYLVKRTGEKVFLECVQDMDHENMFWYRQDPGLGLRLIYFSYDVKMKEKGDIPEGYSVSREKKERFSLILESASTNQTSMYLCASSLPTDTKGQFFGPGTRLTVL.

The chain is built from TRBV7-2 and TRBJ2-7; TRBD2 agrees at 8 bases. The V gene's germline CDR1 is SGHTA and CDR2 FQGNSA. The V and J ends lost 4 bases and 0 bases, in that order; junction bases with no gene match: 8. This CDR3 spans 16 amino acids. The CDR3 sequence: CASSSDGGGTSYEQYF. The CDR3 nucleotides read TGTGCCAGCAGCTCGGACGGCGGGGGGACCTCCTACGAGCAGTACTTC.

CDR3 in amino acids: CATRGGVYGYTF. The CDR3, as DNA: TGTGCCACCCGGGGGGGCGTCTATGGCTACACCTTC. This chain connects TRBV15 to TRBJ1-2; TRBD1 is a possible D gene (6 bases). Per the germline V gene, CDR1 is LNHNV and CDR2 is YYDKDF (reference sequence). Trimming pared 8 bases from V and 4 bases from J, leaving 11 bases between. CDR3 length: 12 amino acids.

The V call is TRBV9, the J call TRBJ2-1, with a weak D call TRBD2 (5 bases). V lost 4 bases and J 0 bases, leaving 14 bases between the germline ends. The CDR3 length is 16 residues. Germline CDR1 SGDLS, CDR2 YYNGEE. CDR3 loop: CASSLSGASSYNEQFF. CDR3 coding DNA: TGTGCCAGCAGCCTCAGCGGTGCCAGCTCCTACAATGAGCAGTTCTTC. Full variable domain (rest looked up from reference TRBV9 and TRBJ2-1): DSGVTQTPKHLITATGQRVTLRCSPRSGDLSVYWYQQSLDQGLQFLIQYYNGEERAKGNILERFSAQQFPDLHSELNLSSLELGDSALYFCASSLSGASSYNEQFFGPGTRLTVL.

The chain combines TRBV6-5 with TRBJ1-2; D call uncertain. With 3 bases removed from V and 8 bases from J, the gap between germline ends came to 7 bases. This CDR3 region has 11 residues. CDR1 is MNHEY and CDR2 is SVGAGI in the germline V gene. The CDR3 protein is CASSYRGGYTF. CDR3 nucleotides: TGTGCCAGCAGTTATCGGGGAGGCTACACCTTC.

The V gene is TRBV5-6, the J gene TRBJ2-2, with D perhaps matching TRBD2 (6 bases). The CDR3 covers 15 residues. Germline V gene sequence: CDR1 SGHDT, CDR2 YYEEEE. The V end was cut by 4 bases, the J end by 5 bases, with 15 bases between. Written as DNA, the CDR3 is TGTGCCAGCAGCGAAACCGCGGGGATAACCGGGGAGCTGTTTTTT. Encoded protein: CASSETAGITGELFF.

This sequence joins TRBV6-2 or TRBV6-3 and TRBJ2-7, with TRBD2 identical over 10 bases. Germline CDR1 and CDR2: MNHEY and SVGEGT. V lost 0 bases and J lost 3; bases outside the gene matches: 5. CDR3 size: 16 residues. The CDR3 here is CASSYSASGSSYEQYF. The CDR3 DNA sequence: TGTGCCAGCAGTTACTCGGCTAGCGGGAGCAGCTACGAGCAGTACTTC.

This clone was detected once. The J gene is TRBJ2-1, the V gene TRBV27; 11 bases are a match to TRBD2. The CDR3 covers 14 residues. Looked up from germline, CDR1 is MNHEY and CDR2 is SMNVEV (reference sequence). Losses at the gene ends were 6 bases for V and 6 bases for J; bases not matched to a gene: 4. CDR3 nucleotide sequence: TGTGCCAGCAGATTAGCGGGAGGGGGCAATGAGCAGTTCTTC. Translation gives CASRLAGGGNEQFF.

This clone showed up just once. This chain joins TRBV27 and TRBJ1-4; 7 bases align to TRBD1. Germline V gene data show CDR1 as MNHEY and CDR2 as SMNVEV (reference sequence). This CDR3 has 15 residues. Trimming removed 5 bases from V and 3 bases from J; junction bases left unmatched: 6. CDR3 sequence reads: CASSTTGTANEKLFF. CDR3 in DNA: TGTGCCAGCAGTACCACGGGGACAGCTAATGAAAAACTGTTTTTT. The variable domain in full, completed from reference TRBV27 and TRBJ1-4, reads EAQVTQNPRYLITVTGKKLTVTCSQNMNHEYMSWYRQDPGLGLRQIYYSMNVEVTDKGDVPEGYKVSRKEKRNFPLILESPSPNQTSLYFCASSTTGTANEKLFFGSGTQLSVL.

The chain has TRBV3-1 (or the pseudogene TRBV3-2) and TRBJ2-3, with D maybe TRBD1 (6 bases). Deletions cut 3 bases from V and 0 bases from J, with 13 bases between. This CDR3 contains 16 residues. Germline assignment: CDR1 LGHDT and CDR2 YNNKEL (reference sequence). CDR3 loop: CASSHRTEGSTDTQYF. The CDR3 nucleotides are TGTGCCAGCAGCCACCGGACAGAGGGTAGCACAGATACGCAGTATTTT.

The chain combines TRBV20-1 with TRBJ2-7; D gene unclear. CDR1 and CDR2 (germline): DFQATT, SNEGSKA (reference sequence). The CDR3 loop spans 11 amino acids. Trimming pared 3 bases from V and 3 bases from J, leaving 6 bases between. DNA for the CDR3: TGCAGTGCTAGCGGTTACTACGAGCAGTACTTC. Amino acids: CSASGYYEQYF.

The V and J genes are TRBV7-3 and TRBJ2-1; 11 bases are a match to TRBD1. The junction had 4 bases not matched to a gene; V was cut back by 5 bases and J by 4 bases. This CDR3 comprises 15 residues. Germline V CDR1 and CDR2: SGHTA, FQGTGA. CDR3 loop: CASSAGQGAYNEQFF. CDR3 in DNA: TGTGCCAGCAGCGCAGGACAGGGGGCATACAATGAGCAGTTCTTC. Full variable domain (outside the CDR3, taken from reference TRBV7-3 and TRBJ2-1): GAGVSQTPSNKVTEKGKYVELRCDPISGHTALYWYRQSLGQGPEFLIYFQGTGAADDSGLPNDRFFAVRPEGSVSTLKIQRTERGDSAVYLCASSAGQGAYNEQFFGPGTRLTVL.

The rearrangement uses TRBV3-1 (or the pseudogene TRBV3-2) and TRBJ2-1, with 7 bases that match TRBD2. Losses at the gene ends were 3 bases for V and 2 bases for J; bases not matched to a gene: 16. Germline V gene data show CDR1 as LGHDT and CDR2 as YNNKEL (reference sequence). The CDR3 totals 19 residues. This chain's CDR3 is CASSQLAGSAGATYNEQFF. The CDR3 DNA follows: TGTGCCAGCAGCCAGCTCGCAGGTTCGGCGGGAGCTACCTACAATGAGCAGTTCTTC.

This chain joins TRBV27 and TRBJ1-5; TRBD1 is a possible D gene (6 bases). Trimming pared 6 bases from V and 3 bases from J, leaving 18 bases between. The CDR3 length is 16 residues. Looked up from germline, CDR1 is MNHEY and CDR2 is SMNVEV (reference sequence). The CDR3 region has the DNA TGTGCCAGCAGGGATACAGGGAAGGGGGTCAATCAGCCCCAGCATTTT. It is translated as CASRDTGKGVNQPQHF.

Points on this clone: At one of its ends the junction is not consistent with the germline gene, which may arise from a read error. The rearrangement joins TRBV20-1 to TRBJ2-7, with D tentatively TRBD2 (5 bases). In germline, CDR1 is DFQATT, CDR2 SNEGSKA (reference sequence). The CDR3 sequence is 9 residues long. CDR3 coding DNA: TGCAGTGCTCTCCCGGCGGAGGACTTC. Translating gives CSALPAEDF.

This rearrangement joins TRBV27 to TRBJ2-7; TRBD2 agrees at 7 bases. V lost 4 bases, J lost 4 bases, and 4 bases stayed unmatched. This CDR3 has 13 amino acids. CDR1 is MNHEY and CDR2 is SMNVEV in the germline V gene (reference sequence). CDR3 nucleotide sequence: TGTGCCAGCAGTTCAAGCGGGATATACGAGCAGTACTTC. Its translation: CASSSSGIYEQYF.

This clone occurred once. The V call is TRBV28, the J call TRBJ1-5; possibly TRBD1 for D (6 bases). The germline V gene encodes CDR1 MDHEN and CDR2 SYDVKM. The CDR3 has 15 residues. V shed 6 bases and J shed 2 bases, with 14 bases lying between them. The CDR3 DNA is TGTGCCAGCAGGACAGCGGGACAAGGCAATCAGCCCCAGCATTTT. It translates to CASRTAGQGNQPQHF.

This chain uses TRBV4-2 with TRBJ1-1; the D gene is possibly TRBD1 (6 bases). Germline V gene data show CDR1 as LGHNA and CDR2 as YNFKEQ. The length of the CDR3 is 14 residues. Trimming left V 2 bases short and J 1 base short, with 8 bases between. CDR3 sequence: CASSQLDRNTEAFF. The CDR3 DNA sequence: TGTGCCAGCAGCCAATTGGACAGGAACACTGAAGCTTTCTTT.

The V call is TRBV5-1, the J call TRBJ1-1, with 7 bases matching TRBD1. The CDR3 is made up of 11 amino acids. The trim removed 6 bases at V and 7 bases at J, leaving 3 bases unmatched. Germline V lookup: CDR1 SGHRS, CDR2 YFSETQ. The CDR3 nucleotides read TGCGCCAGCACCTCAGGGGGTGAAGCTTTCTTT. The encoded protein is CASTSGGEAFF.

The chain recombines TRBV27 with TRBJ1-5; TRBD1 matches at 8 bases. There are 14 residues in the CDR3. CDR1 MNHEY and CDR2 SMNVEV come from the germline V gene (reference sequence). V lost 5 bases to trimming and J lost 6 bases; unmatched junction nucleotides: 6. The CDR3 DNA reads as TGTGCCAGCAGTGACAGGGGTGTCAGTCAGCCCCAGCATTTT. It codes for CASSDRGVSQPQHF.

This sequence joins TRBV28 and TRBJ2-1; 7 nucleotides line up with TRBD2. The CDR3 covers 14 residues. V was clipped by 2 bases and J by 6 bases; unmatched bases: 4. Germline V CDR1 and CDR2: MDHEN, SYDVKM. CDR3 region: CASSLRGGGNEQFF. DNA of the CDR3: TGTGCCAGCAGTTTAAGAGGCGGGGGCAATGAGCAGTTCTTC.